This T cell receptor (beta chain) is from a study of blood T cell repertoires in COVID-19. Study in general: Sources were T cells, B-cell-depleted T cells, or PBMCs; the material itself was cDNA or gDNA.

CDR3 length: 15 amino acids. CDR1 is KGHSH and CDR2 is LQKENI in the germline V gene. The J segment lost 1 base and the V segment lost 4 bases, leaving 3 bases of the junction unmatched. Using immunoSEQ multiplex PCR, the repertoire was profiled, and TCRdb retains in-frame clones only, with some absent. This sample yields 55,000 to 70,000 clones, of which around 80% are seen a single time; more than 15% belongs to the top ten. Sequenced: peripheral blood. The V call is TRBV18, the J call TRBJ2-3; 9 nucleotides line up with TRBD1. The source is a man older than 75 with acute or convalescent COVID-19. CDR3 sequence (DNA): TGTGCCAGCTCACTCCGGGACAGGGGCACAGATACGCAGTATTTT. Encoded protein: CASSLRDRGTDTQYF.